This T cell receptor (beta chain) is from a study of CD8 T cells in ankylosing spondylitis. Regarding the study as a whole: Reportedly, disease-linked clones are significantly enriched in ankylosing spondylitis patients' matched synovial fluid.

V lost 7 bases and J 7 bases, leaving 13 bases between the germline ends. Germline V lookup: CDR1 MDHEN, CDR2 SYDVKM. The CDR3 has 13 amino acids. TCRdb reprocessed the 5' RACE reads via MiXCR and lists one record per CDR3 protein. Among 350,000 or so distinct CDR3 sequences listed, roughly 11% were seen once. This clonotype has a handful of counts. What it binds is not known. The origin of this receptor is a female donor with ankylosing spondylitis or in good health (not recorded which). The sequencing sample was made of blood, either unsorted or a sorted T cell fraction (not recorded which). V and J are TRBV28 and TRBJ1-4, with TRBD1 as a possible D gene (6 bases). The CDR3 nucleotides are TGTGCCAGCATTCACGGGGGCCTTGAAAAACTGTTTTTT. This sequence encodes CASIHGGLEKLFF.